The 6 T cell receptor beta chains below all came from one sample that was sequenced in a study of blood T cells in healthy people across ages. A J-beta primer mix and a sample-barcoded 5' primer were used in a second PCR of roughly 6 to 11 cycles. TCRdb called the 5' RACE reads again in MiXCR, with one record for every CDR3 protein. Of 900,000 to 950,000 distinct CDR3 sequences listed, under 35% are singletons. The sample was also linked to a second study, of T cells of mothers and their children.

The sample consisted of blood. The receptor source for this set is a woman in her forties in good health.

This clonotype was counted many times. The chain employs TRBV20-1 and TRBJ2-7; D could derive from TRBD1 or TRBD2 (7 bases each). The CDR3 sequence is 16 residues long. V lost 0 bases and J 2 bases, leaving 17 bases between the germline ends. Germline assignment: CDR1 DFQATT and CDR2 SNEGSKA (reference sequence). The CDR3 is CSARDLGTAGTYEQYF. The CDR3 DNA follows: TGCAGTGCTAGAGACCTCGGGACAGCGGGAACCTACGAGCAGTACTTC.

This clonotype was seen many times. This chain links TRBV7-2 with TRBJ1-2, with D tentatively TRBD1 (5 bases). CDR1 and CDR2 from the germline V gene are SGHTA and FQGNSA. The length of the CDR3 is 15 residues. Trimming removed 3 bases from V and 2 bases from J, with 13 bases in between. The CDR3 sequence is CASSLSVQENYGYTF. The CDR3 DNA sequence: TGTGCCAGCAGCTTGTCGGTACAGGAGAACTATGGCTACACCTTC.

This clonotype was counted at least ten times. The chain joins TRBV5-1 to TRBJ2-6; D gene ambiguous. V was cut by 2 bases and J by 0 bases, with 9 bases left in between. The V gene's germline CDR1 is SGHRS and CDR2 YFSETQ. The CDR3 is 16 residues long. CDR3 in DNA: TGCGCCAGCAGCTTCGACGTAGGCTCTGGGGCCAACGTCCTGACTTTC. It codes for CASSFDVGSGANVLTF.

This clonotype was observed a handful of times. This chain joins TRBV7-9 and TRBJ1-1; D not resolved. Germline CDR1 SEHNR, CDR2 FQNEAQ (reference sequence). V dropped 3 bases and J dropped 7 bases, with 9 bases sitting between them. The CDR3 consists of 12 residues. This CDR3 is CASSFVIDEAFF. CDR3 coding DNA: TGTGCCAGCAGCTTCGTAATTGATGAAGCTTTCTTT.

This clonotype was counted only a few times. The chain couples TRBV5-1 to TRBJ2-7; D possibly corresponds to TRBD1 (5 bases). The CDR3 totals 16 residues. V was shortened by 4 bases and J by 3 bases, with 20 bases between the two germline ends. Germline-derived CDR1 and CDR2 are SGHRS and YFSETQ. The CDR3 coding sequence is TGCGCCAGCAGCCCGGGTCTAGGACAAGGCTTCTACGAGCAGTACTTC. Translation: CASSPGLGQGFYEQYF.

The rearrangement joins TRBV7-2 to TRBJ2-3, with unresolved D. The CDR3 extends over 17 amino acids. Per the germline V gene, CDR1 is SGHTA and CDR2 is FQGNSA. Deletions cut 1 base from V and 1 base from J, with 15 bases between. CDR3 loop: CASSLGVKGPRTDTQYF. The CDR3 nucleotides are TGTGCCAGCAGCTTAGGGGTGAAGGGCCCGCGCACAGATACGCAGTATTTT.